This T cell receptor (beta chain) was profiled in a study of control samples from healthy donors and cancer patients. Germline CDR1 MNHNS, CDR2 SASEGT. This CDR3 contains 13 residues. The V end lost 3 bases, the J end lost 7 bases, and 13 bases lay between the germline ends. Repertoires were generated with immunoSEQ multiplex PCR, while TCRdb's copy carries only in-frame clones and drops some. In the table there are tens of thousands of clones, 85% to 90% of which are singletons. The sequencing sample was made of blood. The receptor comes from a man between 50 and 59 years old in good health. V gene TRBV6-1 combines with J gene TRBJ2-7; no clear D gene. CDR3 DNA: TGTGCCAGCAGTGACCGGGCCCGGTGGGAGCAGTACTTC. Encoded protein: CASSDRARWEQYF.